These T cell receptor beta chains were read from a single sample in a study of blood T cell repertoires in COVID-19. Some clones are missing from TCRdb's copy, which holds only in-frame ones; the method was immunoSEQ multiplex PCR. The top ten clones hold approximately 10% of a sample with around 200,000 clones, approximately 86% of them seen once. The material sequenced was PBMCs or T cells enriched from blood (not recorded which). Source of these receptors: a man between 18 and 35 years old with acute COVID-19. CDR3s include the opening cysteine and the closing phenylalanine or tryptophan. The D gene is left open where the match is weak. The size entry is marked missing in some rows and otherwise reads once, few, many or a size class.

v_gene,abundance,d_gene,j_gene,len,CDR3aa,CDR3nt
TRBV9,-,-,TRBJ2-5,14,CASSVVSEQGTQYF,TGTGCCAGCAGCGTAGTCTCCGAGCAGGGGACCCAGTACTTC
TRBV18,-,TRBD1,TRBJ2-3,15,CASSPDRGGGDTQYF,TGTGCCAGCTCACCCGACAGGGGGGGTGGAGATACGCAGTATTTT
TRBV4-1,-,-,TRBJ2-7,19,CASSQDPGVWGSNRSEQYF,TGCGCCAGCAGCCAAGATCCGGGGGTTTGGGGATCGAATCGATCCGAGCAGTACTTC
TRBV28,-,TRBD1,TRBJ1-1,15,CASNSQGGAKTEAFF,TGTGCCAGCAACTCTCAGGGGGGCGCGAAGACTGAAGCTTTCTTT
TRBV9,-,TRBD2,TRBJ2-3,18,CASSVVMGLAGFTDTQYF,TGTGCCAGCAGCGTAGTAATGGGACTAGCGGGATTCACAGATACGCAGTATTTT
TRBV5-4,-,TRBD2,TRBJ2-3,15,CASSQTSGTWDTQYF,TGTGCCAGCAGCCAGACTAGCGGGACGTGGGATACGCAGTATTTT
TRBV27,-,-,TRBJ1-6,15,CASSLGGGYNSPLHF,TGTGCCAGCAGTTTAGGGGGGGGGTATAATTCACCCCTCCACTTT
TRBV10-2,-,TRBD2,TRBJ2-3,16,CASSELAGTSTDTQYF,TGCGCCAGCAGTGAGCTAGCGGGAACTAGCACAGATACGCAGTATTTT
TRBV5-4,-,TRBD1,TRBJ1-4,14,CASSPGGLSEKLFF,TGTGCCAGCAGCCCAGGGGGCCTGAGTGAAAAACTGTTTTTT
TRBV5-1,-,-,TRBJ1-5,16,CASSLAPGNSNQPQHF,TGCGCCAGCAGCCTAGCACCGGGAAATAGCAATCAGCCCCAGCATTTT
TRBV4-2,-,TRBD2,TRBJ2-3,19,CASSQFLAGTSGSTDTQYF,TGTGCCAGCAGCCAATTCCTCGCCGGGACTAGCGGGAGCACAGATACGCAGTATTTT
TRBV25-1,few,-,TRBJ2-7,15,CASSESGVRNGEQYF,TGTGCCAGCAGTGAATCGGGGGTGAGAAACGGCGAGCAGTACTTC
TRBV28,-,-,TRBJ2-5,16,CASFTQSGPNQETQYF,TGTGCCAGCTTTACTCAGAGCGGGCCGAACCAAGAGACCCAGTACTTC
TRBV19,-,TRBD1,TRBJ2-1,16,CASSLTGTGTYTEQFF,TGTGCCAGTAGTCTGACCGGGACAGGGACGTACACTGAGCAGTTCTTC
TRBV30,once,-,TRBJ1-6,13,CAWSDTGGSPLHF,TGTGCCTGGAGTGATACAGGCGGATCACCCCTCCACTTT
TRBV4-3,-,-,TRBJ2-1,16,CASSQVGGGEVGEQFF,TGCGCCAGCAGCCAAGTAGGCGGGGGCGAGGTCGGTGAGCAGTTCTTC
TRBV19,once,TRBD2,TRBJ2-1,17,CASTAPPGTSAYNEQFF,TGTGCCAGTACTGCTCCTCCAGGGACTAGCGCGTACAATGAGCAGTTCTTC
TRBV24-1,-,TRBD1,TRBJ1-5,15,CATSDRGLSNQPQHF,TGTGCCACCTCCGACAGGGGGCTTAGCAATCAGCCCCAGCATTTT
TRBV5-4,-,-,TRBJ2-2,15,CASSYAGLPTGELFF,TGTGCCAGCAGCTACGCGGGACTGCCCACCGGGGAGCTGTTTTTT
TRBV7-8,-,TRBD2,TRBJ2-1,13,CASSLGGSVGQFF,TGTGCCAGCAGCTTGGGCGGGAGTGTCGGGCAGTTCTTC
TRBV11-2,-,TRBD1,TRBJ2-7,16,CASSWPNGTGVYEQYF,TGTGCCAGCAGCTGGCCAAACGGGACAGGGGTCTACGAGCAGTACTTC
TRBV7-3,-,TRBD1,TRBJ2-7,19,CASSSDRGLHPASSYEQYF,TGTGCCAGCAGCTCGGACAGGGGGTTGCACCCAGCTTCATCCTACGAGCAGTACTTC
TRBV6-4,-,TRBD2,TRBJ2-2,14,CASAAGEGTGELFF,TGTGCCAGCGCAGCGGGAGAGGGCACCGGGGAGCTGTTTTTT
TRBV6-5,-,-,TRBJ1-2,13,CASSYSGRYGYTF,TGTGCCAGCAGTTACTCCGGCAGGTATGGCTACACCTTC
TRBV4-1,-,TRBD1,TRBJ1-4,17,CASSQVGTAEKGEKLFF,TGCGCCAGCAGCCAAGTAGGGACAGCAGAAAAGGGAGAAAAACTGTTTTTT
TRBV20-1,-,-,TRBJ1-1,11,CSATDSTEAFF,TGCAGTGCTACTGACAGCACTGAAGCTTTCTTT